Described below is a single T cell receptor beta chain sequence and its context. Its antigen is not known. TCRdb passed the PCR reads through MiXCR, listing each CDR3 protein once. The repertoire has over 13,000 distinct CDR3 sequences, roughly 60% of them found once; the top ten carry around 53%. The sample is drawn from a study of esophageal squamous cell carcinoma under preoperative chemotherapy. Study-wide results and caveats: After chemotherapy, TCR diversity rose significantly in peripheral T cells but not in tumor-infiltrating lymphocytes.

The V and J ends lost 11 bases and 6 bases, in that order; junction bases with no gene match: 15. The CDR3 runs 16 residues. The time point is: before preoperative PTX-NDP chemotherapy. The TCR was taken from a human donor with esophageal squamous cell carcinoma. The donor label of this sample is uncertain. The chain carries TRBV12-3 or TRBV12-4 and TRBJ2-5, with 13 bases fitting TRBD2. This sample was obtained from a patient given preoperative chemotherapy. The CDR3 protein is CAQPLRLAGGGKTQYF. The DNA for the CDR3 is TGTGCCCAACCACTACGACTAGCGGGAGGAGGGAAGACCCAGTACTTC.